A single sample is the source of the 6 T cell receptor beta chains below, sequenced in a study of CD8 T cells in ankylosing spondylitis. Study outcomes and limitations: A TCR beta motif of 8 or 9 highly homologous variants appeared characteristic of ankylosing spondylitis blood.

TCRdb called the 5' RACE reads again in MiXCR, with one record for every CDR3 protein. The sample lists about 460,000 distinct CDR3 sequences, about 5% occurring once. These receptors are not linked to any known antigen. Sequenced: blood, either unsorted or a sorted T cell fraction (not recorded which). The receptor set was obtained from a male donor with ankylosing spondylitis.

This clonotype occurred many times. The V call is TRBV27, the J call TRBJ1-5, with a tentative D call TRBD1 (5 bases). V dropped 0 bases and J dropped 6 bases, with 12 bases sitting between them. This CDR3 comprises 15 residues. Germline CDR1 reads MNHEY; CDR2 reads SMNVEV (reference sequence). The CDR3 spells CASSLSPPRGQPQHF. CDR3 DNA: TGTGCCAGCAGTTTATCACCCCCGAGGGGTCAGCCCCAGCATTTT.

This clonotype was counted ten times or more. The V call is TRBV20-1, the J call TRBJ2-3; possible D gene TRBD2, 7 bases. V lost 3 bases and J 4 bases, leaving 14 bases between the germline ends. This CDR3 is 14 amino acids long. CDR1 DFQATT and CDR2 SNEGSKA come from the germline V gene (reference sequence). This CDR3 reads CSASEAGASDTQYF. DNA of the CDR3: TGCAGTGCTAGTGAGGCGGGGGCTTCAGATACGCAGTATTTT.

This clonotype came up many times. V and J are TRBV20-1 and TRBJ1-1, with D tentatively TRBD1 (5 bases). CDR1 and CDR2 (germline): DFQATT, SNEGSKA (reference sequence). Trimming removed 0 bases at V and 3 bases at J, with 14 bases between. There are 15 residues in the CDR3. CDR3 in amino acids: CSARDRTRGYTEAFF. DNA for the CDR3: TGCAGTGCTAGAGATAGGACAAGAGGGTACACTGAAGCTTTCTTT.

This clonotype was recorded at least ten times. The rearrangement uses TRBV12-3 or TRBV12-4 and TRBJ2-7; 7 bases line up with TRBD2. This CDR3 contains 14 residues. Trimming cost V 5 bases and J 3 bases; bases outside gene matches: 7. DNA of the CDR3: TGTGCCAGCAGTCATACTAGCGAAAACTACGAGCAGTACTTC. It yields the protein CASSHTSENYEQYF.

In its sample, this clonotype was seen many times. The chain has TRBV28 and TRBJ2-7; weak D call: TRBD2 (6 bases). Looked up from germline, CDR1 is MDHEN and CDR2 is SYDVKM. V was cut by 8 bases and J by 2 bases, with 16 bases left in between. This CDR3 comprises 14 residues. The DNA for the CDR3 is TGTGCCAGCGGACCTCGGGACTTTGCCTACGAGCAGTACTTC. It codes for CASGPRDFAYEQYF. Full variable domain (outside the CDR3, taken from reference TRBV28 and TRBJ2-7): DVKVTQSSRYLVKRTGEKVFLECVQDMDHENMFWYRQDPGLGLRLIYFSYDVKMKEKGDIPEGYSVSREKKERFSLILESASTNQTSMYLCASGPRDFAYEQYFGPGTRLTVT.

V usage is TRBV11-2 and J usage is TRBJ2-7, with 9 bases identical to TRBD2. V dropped 5 bases and J dropped 1; count of bases not matched to a gene: 9. CDR1 and CDR2 from the germline V gene are SGHAT and FQNNGV. The CDR3 length is 16 residues. The DNA for the CDR3 is TGTGCCAGCAGCAGTCGCCCGACTAGCGGTTCCTACGAGCAGTACTTC. This translates into CASSSRPTSGSYEQYF. The full variable domain, in which reference TRBV11-2 and TRBJ2-7 provide the parts outside the CDR3, is EAGVAQSPRYKIIEKRQSVAFWCNPISGHATLYWYQQILGQGPKLLIQFQNNGVVDDSQLPKDRFSAERLKGVDSTLKIQPAKLEDSAVYLCASSSRPTSGSYEQYFGPGTRLTVT.